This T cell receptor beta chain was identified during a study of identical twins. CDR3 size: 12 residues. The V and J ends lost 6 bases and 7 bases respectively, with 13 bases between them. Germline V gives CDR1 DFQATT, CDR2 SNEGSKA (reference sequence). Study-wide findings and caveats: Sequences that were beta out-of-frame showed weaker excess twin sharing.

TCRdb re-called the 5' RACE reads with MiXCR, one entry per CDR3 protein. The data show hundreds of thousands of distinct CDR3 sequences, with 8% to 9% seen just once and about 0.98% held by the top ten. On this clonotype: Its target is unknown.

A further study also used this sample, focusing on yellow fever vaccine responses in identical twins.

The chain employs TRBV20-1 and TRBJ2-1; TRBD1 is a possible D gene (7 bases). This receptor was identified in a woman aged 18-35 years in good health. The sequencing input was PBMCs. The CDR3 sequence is CSASAGGNEQFF. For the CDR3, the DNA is TGCAGTGCGTCGGCAGGGGGGAATGAGCAGTTCTTC.